This TCR beta chain was observed in a study of blood T cell repertoires in COVID-19. In the study overall: Acute and convalescent COVID-19 samples came from the United States, Italy and Spain. PBMCs, B-cell-depleted T cells, or T cells were the source of the cDNA or gDNA that made up the material.

Per the original data handling: How many nucleated cells were present was estimated from reference gene primer amplification. Profiled with immunoSEQ multiplex PCR; TCRdb holds only in-frame clones, not every one. D and trimming come from the DNA, and the V and J calls and clone size come from that table. Among approximately 210,000 clones listed, more than 70% were seen once. Germline trimming cut 6 bases from V and 0 bases from J; bases unmatched to any gene: 6. Germline CDR1 reads MNHEY; CDR2 reads SVGAGI. The CDR3 contains 15 residues. Sample: peripheral blood. The rearrangement links TRBV6-5 to TRBJ2-3, with 7 bases aligning to TRBD1. The sequence derives from a woman between 45 and 65 years old with acute or convalescent COVID-19. The CDR3 nucleotides are TGTGCCAGCAGCCGTGGACAGGTTAGCACAGATACGCAGTATTTT. Protein product: CASSRGQVSTDTQYF.